This T cell receptor (beta chain) is drawn from a study of regulatory T cells in long-lasting Graves disease. General study points: Among samples with persistent disease, TRBV28, TRBJ1-2 and TRBJ2-5 were favored.

Time point here: persistent/refractory GD, antithyroid drugs over 5 years with positive TRAb. Extracted RNA from PBMCs served as the source of the TCR library. Germline-derived CDR1 and CDR2 are MNHEY and SVGAGI. The length of the CDR3 is 13 residues. The V gene lost 3 bases and the J gene lost 9 bases, with 12 bases spanning the gap. Both iRepertoire HTBI primers and Arm-PCR of CDR3 regions were used to build the TCR beta libraries. TCRdb fed the multiplex PCR reads into MiXCR, producing one record per CDR3 protein. This repertoire shows roughly 430,000 distinct CDR3 sequences, around 20% found once; its top ten account for roughly 13%. There are a few counts of this clonotype. Its specificity is not known.

The receptor comes from a female donor with Graves disease. This chain uses TRBV6-5 with TRBJ2-1; perhaps D is TRBD1 or TRBD2 (6 bases each). The sample consisted of peripheral blood mononuclear cells (PBMCs), taken when the disease was refractory, from a patient treated with antithyroid drugs. Written as DNA, the CDR3 is TGTGCCAGCAGTTATTCAAAGGGGGGTGAGCAGTTCTTC. Amino acid sequence: CASSYSKGGEQFF.